The 4 T cell receptor beta chains reported below all come from one sample, sequenced in a study of blood T cell repertoires in COVID-19. Repertoires were generated with immunoSEQ multiplex PCR, while TCRdb's copy carries only in-frame clones and drops some. The sample consists of approximately 150,000 clones, 82% of them appearing once. The specimen sequenced was peripheral blood. The receptors shown here come from a woman in her 70s with acute or convalescent COVID-19.

The rearrangement links TRBV29-1 to TRBJ1-2, with TRBD1 matching over 8 bases. V lost 4 bases to trimming and J lost 7 bases; unmatched junction nucleotides: 5. CDR3 length: 12 amino acids. The V gene's germline CDR1 is SQVTM and CDR2 ANQGSEA. CDR3 amino acids: CSVGGQVAGYTF. CDR3 DNA: TGCAGCGTTGGGGGACAGGTAGCTGGCTACACCTTC.

V and J are TRBV4-3 and TRBJ2-7; a possible D gene is TRBD2 (5 bases). The CDR3 loop spans 16 amino acids. Deletions cut 1 base from V and 5 bases from J, with 18 bases between. Germline CDR1 and CDR2: LGHNA and YSLEER. CDR3 sequence reads: CASSQVYGVPSHEQYF. Here the CDR3 DNA reads TGCGCCAGCAGCCAAGTGTACGGGGTCCCAAGCCACGAGCAGTACTTC.

The chain couples TRBV7-9 to TRBJ2-1; 12 nucleotides align to TRBD1. Germline trimming cut 5 bases from V and 5 bases from J; bases unmatched to any gene: 13. The CDR3 loop spans 18 amino acids. From germline, CDR1 is SEHNR and CDR2 FQNEAQ (reference sequence). CDR3 sequence (DNA): TGTGCCAGCAGCAACGTCTTGGGGACAGGGGGCTACAACAATGAGCAGTTCTTC. Its protein product is CASSNVLGTGGYNNEQFF.

This sequence joins TRBV12-3 or TRBV12-4 and TRBJ1-2; D unresolved. V was pared by 2 bases and J by 4 bases, with 8 bases between. This CDR3 spans 13 amino acids. The CDR3 DNA reads TGTGCCAGCAGTTTACCAGGAAGCTATGGCTACACCTTC. Translated: CASSLPGSYGYTF.